Listed below are T cell receptor beta chains from one sample, sequenced in a study of CD8 T cells in Susac syndrome. TCRdb passed the immunoSEQ multiplex PCR reads through MiXCR, listing each CDR3 protein once. The sample records 250,000 to 300,000 distinct CDR3 sequences, around 85% being singletons. Sequencing was performed on CD8+ T cells from PBMCs. The receptor set was obtained from a human donor with multiple sclerosis. Both conserved end residues are part of each CDR3. The order of the fields is clone size, J gene, D gene, V gene, CDR3 protein, CDR3 DNA. D genes are given only for firm matches. A row's size may be missing; if present it is once, few, many or a size class.

size: NA
J: TRBJ1-1
D: NA
V: TRBV10-2
CDR3: CASYLGPMNTEAFF
DNA: TGCGCCAGCTACCTTGGCCCAATGAACACTGAAGCTTTCTTT

size: NA
J: TRBJ2-4
D: NA
V: TRBV19
CDR3: CASTLDTSLAKNIQYF
DNA: TGTGCCAGTACCCTAGACACCTCTTTAGCCAAAAACATTCAGTACTTC

size: few
J: TRBJ2-1
D: TRBD2
V: TRBV19
CDR3: CASSLGLAGGYNEQFF
DNA: TGTGCCAGTAGTCTAGGACTAGCGGGAGGCTACAATGAGCAGTTCTTC

size: NA
J: TRBJ1-2
D: TRBD1
V: TRBV9
CDR3: CASSVATGLVYGYTF
DNA: TGTGCCAGCAGCGTAGCGACAGGGCTGGTCTATGGCTACACCTTC

size: NA
J: TRBJ1-1
D: NA
V: TRBV29-1
CDR3: CSVRVNTEAFF
DNA: TGCAGCGTTCGAGTGAACACTGAAGCTTTCTTT

size: NA
J: TRBJ2-1
D: NA
V: TRBV28
CDR3: CASSLRLSPYNEQFF
DNA: TGTGCCAGCAGTTTGCGCTTATCTCCCTACAATGAGCAGTTCTTC

size: NA
J: TRBJ2-3
D: TRBD1
V: TRBV27
CDR3: CASSSAGGGSTDTQYF
DNA: TGTGCCAGCAGTTCAGCAGGGGGCGGAAGCACAGATACGCAGTATTTT

size: NA
J: TRBJ2-7
D: TRBD2
V: TRBV10-3
CDR3: CAILAGWASYEQYF
DNA: TGTGCCATTTTAGCGGGATGGGCCTCCTACGAGCAGTACTTC

size: NA
J: TRBJ2-1
D: TRBD1
V: TRBV28
CDR3: CASNRDRGYEQFF
DNA: TGTGCCAGCAACCGGGACAGGGGTTATGAGCAGTTCTTC

size: NA
J: TRBJ2-5
D: NA
V: TRBV25-1
CDR3: CASRPAWQQETQYF
DNA: TGTGCCAGCCGCCCCGCTTGGCAACAAGAGACCCAGTACTTC

size: NA
J: TRBJ2-3
D: NA
V: TRBV25-1
CDR3: CASSDWTGGDTQYF
DNA: TGTGCCAGCAGTGACTGGACCGGAGGAGATACGCAGTATTTT

size: NA
J: TRBJ2-3
D: NA
V: TRBV29-1
CDR3: CSVVPGGQSTDTQYF
DNA: TGCAGCGTTGTTCCCGGCGGGCAGAGCACAGATACGCAGTATTTT

size: NA
J: TRBJ2-1
D: NA
V: TRBV12-3/TRBV12-4
CDR3: CASRSPGLENNEQFF
DNA: TGTGCCAGCAGGTCTCCGGGACTCGAGAACAATGAGCAGTTCTTC

size: few
J: TRBJ1-1
D: NA
V: TRBV20-1
CDR3: CSAPTGNTEAFF
DNA: TGCAGTGCGCCTACAGGGAACACTGAAGCTTTCTTT

size: NA
J: TRBJ2-1
D: NA
V: TRBV4-1
CDR3: CASSPLGGGPGNEQFF
DNA: TGCGCCAGCAGCCCCTTAGGGGGAGGGCCAGGTAATGAGCAGTTCTTC

size: once
J: TRBJ2-1
D: TRBD1
V: TRBV7-2
CDR3: CASKRDRGRDEQFF
DNA: TGTGCCAGCAAAAGGGACAGGGGGAGGGATGAGCAGTTCTTC

size: NA
J: TRBJ2-3
D: TRBD2
V: TRBV4-2
CDR3: CASSPRGLAGGDTQYF
DNA: TGTGCCAGCAGCCCCCGCGGACTAGCGGGAGGGGATACGCAGTATTTT

size: NA
J: TRBJ1-6
D: NA
V: TRBV7-8
CDR3: CASSLAYKPNSPLHF
DNA: TGTGCCAGCAGCTTAGCCTATAAGCCAAATTCACCCCTCCACTTT

size: NA
J: TRBJ2-3
D: NA
V: TRBV12-3/TRBV12-4
CDR3: CASGRADTQYF
DNA: TGTGCCAGCGGCCGAGCAGATACGCAGTATTTT

size: NA
J: TRBJ2-2
D: TRBD1
V: TRBV7-3
CDR3: CASSYLLGTGATGELFF
DNA: TGTGCCAGCAGCTACCTTTTAGGGACAGGGGCCACCGGGGAGCTGTTTTTT

size: few
J: TRBJ1-1
D: NA
V: TRBV6-1
CDR3: CASRLFGENTEAFF
DNA: TGTGCCAGCAGGTTGTTTGGGGAGAACACTGAAGCTTTCTTT

size: few
J: TRBJ2-7
D: TRBD2
V: TRBV4-1
CDR3: CASSQLAGYEQYF
DNA: TGCGCCAGCAGCCAACTAGCGGGGTACGAGCAGTACTTC

size: NA
J: TRBJ2-1
D: TRBD2
V: TRBV27
CDR3: CASTLLGTSGPYNEQFF
DNA: TGTGCCAGCACTCTATTAGGGACTAGCGGCCCCTACAATGAGCAGTTCTTC

size: NA
J: TRBJ2-1
D: TRBD2
V: TRBV20-1
CDR3: CSASEVAGGHEQFF
DNA: TGCAGTGCTAGTGAGGTAGCGGGAGGGCATGAGCAGTTCTTC

size: NA
J: TRBJ1-1
D: NA
V: TRBV15
CDR3: CATSRAGYTEAFF
DNA: TGTGCCACCAGCAGAGCCGGATACACTGAAGCTTTCTTT

size: NA
J: TRBJ2-5
D: NA
V: TRBV11-2
CDR3: CASSLYGPGYQETQYF
DNA: TGTGCCAGCAGCTTATACGGCCCCGGATACCAAGAGACCCAGTACTTC

size: NA
J: TRBJ1-5
D: TRBD1
V: TRBV12-3/TRBV12-4
CDR3: CASSPEDRASNQPQHF
DNA: TGTGCCAGCAGCCCCGAGGACAGGGCAAGCAATCAGCCCCAGCATTTT